The rows below give T cell receptor beta chains drawn from one sample of a study of human thymus T cells. The assay was immunoSEQ multiplex PCR, and TCRdb's table has in-frame clones only and misses some. The profile shows some 57,000 clones, about 94% of them singletons. Sequencing used blood. Every receptor here comes from a boy under three years old with a congenital heart defect but otherwise immunologically healthy. Both conserved end residues are part of each CDR3. Each record gives: V gene, D gene, J gene, CDR3 length, clone size, CDR3 DNA, CDR3 protein. D genes are given only for firm matches. Size is omitted from some rows. Given values are once, few, many or a class for expanded clones.

V gene: TRBV10-3
D gene: TRBD1
J gene: TRBJ1-4
CDR3 length: 15
clone size: -
CDR3 DNA: TGTGCCATCAGTGACCGACAGGGCGGTAATGAAAAACTGTTTTTT
CDR3 protein: CAISDRQGGNEKLFF

V gene: TRBV2
D gene: TRBD2
J gene: TRBJ2-7
CDR3 length: 17
clone size: once
CDR3 DNA: TGTGCCAGCAGTGAAGCGCTTGTGGCGGGAGGGCAGGCCGAGCAGTACTTC
CDR3 protein: CASSEALVAGGQAEQYF

V gene: TRBV5-4
D gene: TRBD1
J gene: TRBJ2-2
CDR3 length: 13
clone size: -
CDR3 DNA: TGTGCCAGCAGCTCCGACAGGGGCGGGGAGCTGTTTTTT
CDR3 protein: CASSSDRGGELFF

V gene: TRBV7-4
D gene: TRBD2
J gene: TRBJ2-5
CDR3 length: 16
clone size: once
CDR3 DNA: TGTGCCAGCAGCTTGCCGTATGCGGGAGAGGGAGAGACCCAGTACTTC
CDR3 protein: CASSLPYAGEGETQYF

V gene: TRBV5-1
D gene: TRBD2
J gene: TRBJ2-5
CDR3 length: 16
clone size: -
CDR3 DNA: TGCGCCACCAAATGGACTAGCGGGAGTTTCCAAGAGACCCAGTACTTC
CDR3 protein: CATKWTSGSFQETQYF

V gene: TRBV4-2
D gene: TRBD1
J gene: TRBJ1-6
CDR3 length: 15
clone size: -
CDR3 DNA: TGTGCCAGCAGTCAATTCCAGGGGGCGCGATCACCCCTCCACTTT
CDR3 protein: CASSQFQGARSPLHF

V gene: TRBV4-2
D gene: TRBD2
J gene: TRBJ2-5
CDR3 length: 17
clone size: -
CDR3 DNA: TGTGCCAGCAGCCAAGGGGAGCGGTTCGGGGAGGGGGAGACCCAGTACTTC
CDR3 protein: CASSQGERFGEGETQYF

V gene: TRBV28
D gene: TRBD2
J gene: TRBJ2-7
CDR3 length: 15
clone size: -
CDR3 DNA: TGTGCCAGCTCACCCCTAGCGGGAGGCGACTACGAGCAGTACTTC
CDR3 protein: CASSPLAGGDYEQYF

V gene: TRBV7-3
D gene: -
J gene: TRBJ1-1
CDR3 length: 12
clone size: -
CDR3 DNA: TGTGCCAGCAGCTTGTCGGGGGGGTCAGCTTTCTTT
CDR3 protein: CASSLSGGSAFF

V gene: TRBV6-5
D gene: -
J gene: TRBJ2-7
CDR3 length: 15
clone size: -
CDR3 DNA: TGTGCCAGCAGTTACTCGGGCCCAGGGAGCTACGAGCAGTACTTC
CDR3 protein: CASSYSGPGSYEQYF

V gene: TRBV21-1
D gene: -
J gene: TRBJ1-4
CDR3 length: 14
clone size: -
CDR3 DNA: TGTGCCAGCAGCACCGGGGTCAAAGGTGAAAAACTGTTTTTT
CDR3 protein: CASSTGVKGEKLFF

V gene: TRBV6-1
D gene: TRBD1
J gene: TRBJ2-7
CDR3 length: 14
clone size: -
CDR3 DNA: TGTGCCAGCATTCCAGGGACAGGGACCTACGAGCAGTACTTC
CDR3 protein: CASIPGTGTYEQYF

V gene: TRBV9
D gene: TRBD1
J gene: TRBJ2-7
CDR3 length: 15
clone size: once
CDR3 DNA: TGTGCCAGCAGCTCCAGACAGGGAGCGTCCTACGAGCAGTACTTC
CDR3 protein: CASSSRQGASYEQYF

V gene: TRBV6-4
D gene: TRBD2
J gene: TRBJ2-1
CDR3 length: 16
clone size: -
CDR3 DNA: TGTGCCAGCAGTGACTCGTCTAGCGGGAGGGATGGTGAGCAGTTCTTC
CDR3 protein: CASSDSSSGRDGEQFF

V gene: TRBV19
D gene: -
J gene: TRBJ1-5
CDR3 length: 15
clone size: -
CDR3 DNA: TGTGCCAGTAGTATAAGTGGCGGGTTCGGTCAGCCCCAGCATTTT
CDR3 protein: CASSISGGFGQPQHF

V gene: TRBV6-6
D gene: -
J gene: TRBJ1-5
CDR3 length: 15
clone size: -
CDR3 DNA: TGTGCCAGCTCCTATTACGGGGGGGCAGGTCAGCCCCAGCATTTT
CDR3 protein: CASSYYGGAGQPQHF

V gene: TRBV21-1
D gene: -
J gene: TRBJ2-1
CDR3 length: 16
clone size: -
CDR3 DNA: TGTGCCAGCAGCAAATATTCTAGCGGGAGCTACAATGAGCAGTTCTTC
CDR3 protein: CASSKYSSGSYNEQFF

V gene: TRBV7-9
D gene: -
J gene: TRBJ2-6
CDR3 length: 14
clone size: -
CDR3 DNA: TGTGCCAGCACTACTCGTGGGGGGGCCAACGTCCTGACTTTC
CDR3 protein: CASTTRGGANVLTF

V gene: TRBV30
D gene: -
J gene: TRBJ2-5
CDR3 length: 13
clone size: -
CDR3 DNA: TGTGCCTGGAGTGTGGGACACCAAGAGACCCAGTACTTC
CDR3 protein: CAWSVGHQETQYF

V gene: TRBV14
D gene: -
J gene: TRBJ2-3
CDR3 length: 13
clone size: once
CDR3 DNA: TGTGCCAGCAGCCTGGAGCGAGGAGATACGCAGTATTTT
CDR3 protein: CASSLERGDTQYF

V gene: TRBV5-1
D gene: TRBD1
J gene: TRBJ2-7
CDR3 length: 16
clone size: -
CDR3 DNA: TGCGCCAGCAGTCTGACCATTGGGACAGCTCCCTACGAGCAGTACTTC
CDR3 protein: CASSLTIGTAPYEQYF

V gene: TRBV18
D gene: -
J gene: TRBJ1-1
CDR3 length: 15
clone size: -
CDR3 DNA: TGTGCCAGCTCCTGGGTTAAGGGGATGAACACTGAAGCTTTCTTT
CDR3 protein: CASSWVKGMNTEAFF

V gene: TRBV4-1
D gene: TRBD1
J gene: TRBJ2-7
CDR3 length: 14
clone size: -
CDR3 DNA: TGCGCCAGCAGCCAATTGACAGGGTCCTACGAGCAGTACTTC
CDR3 protein: CASSQLTGSYEQYF

V gene: TRBV5-1
D gene: -
J gene: TRBJ1-5
CDR3 length: 17
clone size: -
CDR3 DNA: TGCGCCAGCAGTTCCAACTTTTCACAGGGAGTGGCTCAGCCCCAGCATTTT
CDR3 protein: CASSSNFSQGVAQPQHF

V gene: TRBV9
D gene: -
J gene: TRBJ1-5
CDR3 length: 15
clone size: -
CDR3 DNA: TGTGCCAGCAGCGTAGAAGGGAGGAGTTATCAGCCCCAGCATTTT
CDR3 protein: CASSVEGRSYQPQHF

V gene: TRBV10-3
D gene: TRBD1
J gene: TRBJ2-7
CDR3 length: 14
clone size: -
CDR3 DNA: TGTGCCATCAGTGAGTCGACAGGGGCCTACGAGCAGTACTTC
CDR3 protein: CAISESTGAYEQYF

V gene: TRBV11-1
D gene: TRBD2
J gene: TRBJ2-5
CDR3 length: 14
clone size: -
CDR3 DNA: TGTGCCAGCAGCTTATGTGGCCTAGCGGGGACCCAGTACTTC
CDR3 protein: CASSLCGLAGTQYF

V gene: TRBV19
D gene: -
J gene: TRBJ1-3
CDR3 length: 15
clone size: once
CDR3 DNA: TGTGCCAGTAGTAGCCTGTATCAGAGTGGAAACACCATATATTTT
CDR3 protein: CASSSLYQSGNTIYF

V gene: TRBV23-1
D gene: -
J gene: TRBJ2-3
CDR3 length: 18
clone size: -
CDR3 DNA: TGCGCCAGCAAGCCTGAGGGGTGTCGGGACCATAGCACAGATACGCAGTATTTT
CDR3 protein: CASKPEGCRDHSTDTQYF

V gene: TRBV19
D gene: TRBD1
J gene: TRBJ2-4
CDR3 length: 15
clone size: -
CDR3 DNA: TGTGCCAGTAGTGCGTCAGGGGGTGGCGAAAACATTCAGTACTTC
CDR3 protein: CASSASGGGENIQYF

V gene: TRBV28
D gene: TRBD1
J gene: TRBJ1-5
CDR3 length: 14
clone size: -
CDR3 DNA: TGTGCCAGCAGTTCCACAGGGGGCAGACAGCCCCAGCATTTT
CDR3 protein: CASSSTGGRQPQHF

V gene: TRBV5-1
D gene: -
J gene: TRBJ2-7
CDR3 length: 12
clone size: -
CDR3 DNA: TGCGCCAGCAGCTTCAATCGGAACGAGCAGTACTTC
CDR3 protein: CASSFNRNEQYF

V gene: TRBV5-1
D gene: TRBD1
J gene: TRBJ2-2
CDR3 length: 16
clone size: -
CDR3 DNA: TGCGCCAGCAGCCTACCGGGACAGGGGAGGCCCGGGGAGCTGTTTTTT
CDR3 protein: CASSLPGQGRPGELFF

V gene: TRBV19
D gene: TRBD2
J gene: TRBJ2-2
CDR3 length: 15
clone size: -
CDR3 DNA: TGTGCCAGTAGTATAGGGACTAGGGGTACCGGGGAGCTGTTTTTT
CDR3 protein: CASSIGTRGTGELFF

V gene: TRBV19
D gene: -
J gene: TRBJ1-5
CDR3 length: 14
clone size: -
CDR3 DNA: TGTGCCAGTAGTATAGTTGGGTACAATCAGCCCCAGCATTTT
CDR3 protein: CASSIVGYNQPQHF

V gene: TRBV11-2
D gene: TRBD2
J gene: TRBJ2-1
CDR3 length: 13
clone size: -
CDR3 DNA: TGTGCCAGCGGCTACAGCGGGAGCAATGAGCAGTTCTTC
CDR3 protein: CASGYSGSNEQFF

V gene: TRBV4-2
D gene: -
J gene: TRBJ2-6
CDR3 length: 20
clone size: once
CDR3 DNA: TGTGCCAGCAGCCAAGATGTCCGGAGAGGCCGCAACTCTGGGGCCAACGTCCTGACTTTC
CDR3 protein: CASSQDVRRGRNSGANVLTF

V gene: TRBV28
D gene: TRBD1
J gene: TRBJ1-1
CDR3 length: 13
clone size: few
CDR3 DNA: TGTGCCAGCAGCTCGACAGGGGTCACTGAAGCTTTCTTT
CDR3 protein: CASSSTGVTEAFF

V gene: TRBV7-8
D gene: TRBD1
J gene: TRBJ1-2
CDR3 length: 14
clone size: -
CDR3 DNA: TGTGCCAGCAGCTTTTACGACAGGGGATATGGCTACACCTTC
CDR3 protein: CASSFYDRGYGYTF

V gene: TRBV29-1
D gene: TRBD1
J gene: TRBJ1-2
CDR3 length: 13
clone size: few
CDR3 DNA: TGCAGCGTTGAGCTGGGACAGGGGATCGGCTACACCTTC
CDR3 protein: CSVELGQGIGYTF

V gene: TRBV10-3
D gene: -
J gene: TRBJ2-2
CDR3 length: 15
clone size: -
CDR3 DNA: TGTGCCATCAGTCCCGGGAAGGGGGGCACCGGGGAGCTGTTTTTT
CDR3 protein: CAISPGKGGTGELFF

V gene: TRBV5-1
D gene: TRBD1
J gene: TRBJ2-5
CDR3 length: 15
clone size: -
CDR3 DNA: TGCGCCAGCCGTACCGGGACAGGATTCCAAGAGACCCAGTACTTC
CDR3 protein: CASRTGTGFQETQYF

V gene: TRBV29-1
D gene: -
J gene: TRBJ2-3
CDR3 length: 14
clone size: -
CDR3 DNA: TGCAGCGTTGTTAAGGACACCAGCACAGATACGCAGTATTTT
CDR3 protein: CSVVKDTSTDTQYF

V gene: TRBV4-1
D gene: -
J gene: TRBJ1-5
CDR3 length: 15
clone size: once
CDR3 DNA: TGCGCCAGCAGCCCGTACAGGGACAGCAATCAGCCCCAGCATTTT
CDR3 protein: CASSPYRDSNQPQHF

V gene: TRBV11-2
D gene: TRBD1
J gene: TRBJ2-3
CDR3 length: 16
clone size: -
CDR3 DNA: TGTGCCAGCAGCTCCTTCGCGGGACAGGGGCCAGGTACGCAGTATTTT
CDR3 protein: CASSSFAGQGPGTQYF

V gene: TRBV7-6
D gene: TRBD1
J gene: TRBJ2-3
CDR3 length: 14
clone size: -
CDR3 DNA: TGTGCCAGCAGCTCTCTCACAGGGGACGCGACGCAGTATTTT
CDR3 protein: CASSSLTGDATQYF

V gene: TRBV29-1
D gene: -
J gene: TRBJ1-5
CDR3 length: 13
clone size: -
CDR3 DNA: TGCAGCGCCGCGACAGCAATTGATCAGCCCCAGCATTTT
CDR3 protein: CSAATAIDQPQHF

V gene: TRBV18
D gene: -
J gene: TRBJ2-5
CDR3 length: 12
clone size: -
CDR3 DNA: TGTGCCAGCTCACCCACACGTGAGACCCAGTACTTC
CDR3 protein: CASSPTRETQYF

V gene: TRBV11-3
D gene: -
J gene: TRBJ2-1
CDR3 length: 12
clone size: -
CDR3 DNA: TGTGCCAGCAGCTTGCTAGATGGTGAGCAGTTCTTC
CDR3 protein: CASSLLDGEQFF

V gene: TRBV5-1
D gene: TRBD2
J gene: TRBJ2-3
CDR3 length: 14
clone size: -
CDR3 DNA: TGCGCCAGCAGCTCTAGCGGGGGCACAGATACGCAGTATTTT
CDR3 protein: CASSSSGGTDTQYF

V gene: TRBV19
D gene: TRBD1
J gene: TRBJ1-2
CDR3 length: 15
clone size: few
CDR3 DNA: TGTGCCAGTAGTCCCGGACAGGTTTATAACTATGGCTACACCTTC
CDR3 protein: CASSPGQVYNYGYTF

V gene: TRBV6-1
D gene: -
J gene: TRBJ2-3
CDR3 length: 15
clone size: -
CDR3 DNA: TGTGCCAGCAAGACCTGGGGCGGTCTCACAGATACGCAGTATTTT
CDR3 protein: CASKTWGGLTDTQYF

V gene: TRBV4-1
D gene: TRBD2
J gene: TRBJ2-2
CDR3 length: 13
clone size: -
CDR3 DNA: TGCGCCAGCAGCCAGGCGGGGGCCGGGGAGCTGTTTTTT
CDR3 protein: CASSQAGAGELFF

V gene: TRBV5-1
D gene: -
J gene: TRBJ2-3
CDR3 length: 14
clone size: -
CDR3 DNA: TGCGCCAGCAGCTTGGGTCTGGGAGGAGATACGCAGTATTTT
CDR3 protein: CASSLGLGGDTQYF

V gene: TRBV7-9
D gene: -
J gene: TRBJ2-7
CDR3 length: 14
clone size: -
CDR3 DNA: TGTGCCAGCAGCCGAGCAGTACTGACCTACGAGCAGTACTTC
CDR3 protein: CASSRAVLTYEQYF